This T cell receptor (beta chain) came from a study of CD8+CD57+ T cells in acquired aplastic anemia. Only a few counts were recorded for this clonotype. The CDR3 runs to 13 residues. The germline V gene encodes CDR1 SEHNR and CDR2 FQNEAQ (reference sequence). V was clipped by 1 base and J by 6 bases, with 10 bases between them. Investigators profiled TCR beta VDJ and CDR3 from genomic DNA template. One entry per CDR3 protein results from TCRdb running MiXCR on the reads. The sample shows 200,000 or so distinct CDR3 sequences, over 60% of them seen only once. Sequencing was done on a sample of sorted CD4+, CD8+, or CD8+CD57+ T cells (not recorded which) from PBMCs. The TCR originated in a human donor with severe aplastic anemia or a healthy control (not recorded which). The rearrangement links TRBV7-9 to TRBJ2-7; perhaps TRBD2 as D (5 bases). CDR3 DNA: TGTGCCAGCAGCTTAGGGACTCCCGGCGAGCAGTACTTC. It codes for CASSLGTPGEQYF.